The present TCR beta chain was sequenced within a study of cytomegalovirus exposure and HLA in healthy donors. Study in general: Among the 300 to 450 genotyped donors, approximately 82% were placed in the Caucasian-associated ancestry cluster.

Germline V gives CDR1 SGHAT, CDR2 FQNNGV. With 5 bases removed from V and 4 bases from J, the gap between germline ends came to 17 bases. This CDR3 has 16 residues. Amplification used 60 Vbeta primers and 13 Jbeta primers. The table came from immunoSEQ multiplex PCR; TCRdb's copy has only in-frame clones and leaves some out. The listing records 150,000 or so clones. The V and J genes are TRBV11-2 and TRBJ2-2; D unresolved. The receptor comes from a woman between 50 and 59 years old in good health and CMV-seronegative. Sequenced sample: PBMCs. For the CDR3, the DNA is TGTGCCAGCAGCCCCCGACTCAGCTTTGGCACCGGGGAGCTGTTTTTT. Translation: CASSPRLSFGTGELFF.